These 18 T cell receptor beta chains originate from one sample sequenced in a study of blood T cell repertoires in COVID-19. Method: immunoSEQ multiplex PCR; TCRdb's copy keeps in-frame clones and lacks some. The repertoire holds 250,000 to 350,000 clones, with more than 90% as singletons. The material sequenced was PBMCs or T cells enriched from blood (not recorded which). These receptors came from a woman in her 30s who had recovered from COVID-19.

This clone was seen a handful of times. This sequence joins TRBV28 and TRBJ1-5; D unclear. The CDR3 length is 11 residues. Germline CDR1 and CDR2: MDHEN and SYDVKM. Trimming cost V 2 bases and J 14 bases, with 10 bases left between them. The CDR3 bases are TGTGCCAGCAGTTTACGGGAGATGGAGCATTTT. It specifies CASSLREMEHF. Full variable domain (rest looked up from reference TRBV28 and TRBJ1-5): DVKVTQSSRYLVKRTGEKVFLECVQDMDHENMFWYRQDPGLGLRLIYFSYDVKMKEKGDIPEGYSVSREKKERFSLILESASTNQTSMYLCASSLREMEHFGDGTRLSIL.

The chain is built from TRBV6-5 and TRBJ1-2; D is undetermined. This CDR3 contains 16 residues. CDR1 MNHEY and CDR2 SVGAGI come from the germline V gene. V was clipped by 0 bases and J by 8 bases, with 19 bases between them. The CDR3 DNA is TGTGCCAGCAGTTACTCGAGATACACGGGCGAGGGCGGCTACACCTTC. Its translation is CASSYSRYTGEGGYTF.

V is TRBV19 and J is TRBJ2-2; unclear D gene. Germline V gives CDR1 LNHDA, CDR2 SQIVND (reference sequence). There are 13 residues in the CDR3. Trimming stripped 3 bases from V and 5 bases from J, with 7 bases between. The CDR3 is CASSIRRTGELFF. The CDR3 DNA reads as TGTGCCAGTAGTATCAGGCGAACCGGGGAGCTGTTTTTT.

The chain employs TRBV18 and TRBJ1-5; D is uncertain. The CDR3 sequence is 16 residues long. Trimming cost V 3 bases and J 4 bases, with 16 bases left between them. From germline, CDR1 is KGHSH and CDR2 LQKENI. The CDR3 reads CASSPRPGSGNQPQHF. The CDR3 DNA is TGTGCCAGCTCACCTCGGCCGGGGTCCGGGAATCAGCCCCAGCATTTT.

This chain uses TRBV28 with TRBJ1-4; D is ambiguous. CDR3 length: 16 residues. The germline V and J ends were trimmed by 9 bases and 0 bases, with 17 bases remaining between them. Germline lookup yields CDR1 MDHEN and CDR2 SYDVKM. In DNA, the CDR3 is TGTGCCAGTTCGGGTGATTCCTTCCCAACTAATGAAAAACTGTTTTTT. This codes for CASSGDSFPTNEKLFF.

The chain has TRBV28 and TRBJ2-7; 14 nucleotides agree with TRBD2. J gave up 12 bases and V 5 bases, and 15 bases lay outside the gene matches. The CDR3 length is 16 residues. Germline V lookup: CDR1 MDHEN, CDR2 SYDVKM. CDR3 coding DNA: TGTGCCAGCAGTCAACCTCATGGGACTAGCGGGAGTGGTTCGTACTTC. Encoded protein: CASSQPHGTSGSGSYF.

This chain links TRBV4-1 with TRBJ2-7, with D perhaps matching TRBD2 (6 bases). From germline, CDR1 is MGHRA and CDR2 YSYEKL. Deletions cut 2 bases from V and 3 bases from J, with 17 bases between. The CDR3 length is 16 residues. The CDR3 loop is CASSQTRGTSRYEQYF. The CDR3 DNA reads TGCGCCAGCAGCCAAACCCGGGGGACTTCCCGCTACGAGCAGTACTTC.

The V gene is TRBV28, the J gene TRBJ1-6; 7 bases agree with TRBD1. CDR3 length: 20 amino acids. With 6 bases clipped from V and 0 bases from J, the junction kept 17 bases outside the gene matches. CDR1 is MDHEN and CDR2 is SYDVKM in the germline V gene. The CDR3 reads CASRTSARGASSSYNSPLHF. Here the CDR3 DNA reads TGTGCCAGCAGGACTTCAGCCAGGGGGGCTTCGAGCTCCTATAATTCACCCCTCCACTTT.

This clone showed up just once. The CDR3 bases are TGTGCCAGCAGTCATTCCCCCTTCGGTACGAGCGTCAAGTACTTC. Translation gives CASSHSPFGTSVKYF. The genes are TRBV11-2 and TRBJ2-7; D gene ambiguous. With 6 bases removed from V and 11 bases from J, the gap between germline ends came to 26 bases. The CDR3 consists of 15 residues. Germline V gene lookup returns CDR1 SGHAT and CDR2 FQNNGV.

The CDR3 DNA is TGTGCCAGCAGCCAAGAGGGGACAGGGTTGGACTATGGCTACACCTTC. Its translation: CASSQEGTGLDYGYTF. The chain combines TRBV3-1 (or the pseudogene TRBV3-2) with TRBJ1-2, with TRBD1 matching 9 bases. The CDR3 covers 16 residues. Trimming took 0 bases from V and 3 from J; bases not matched to a gene: 5. The V gene's germline CDR1 is LGHDT and CDR2 YNNKEL (reference sequence).

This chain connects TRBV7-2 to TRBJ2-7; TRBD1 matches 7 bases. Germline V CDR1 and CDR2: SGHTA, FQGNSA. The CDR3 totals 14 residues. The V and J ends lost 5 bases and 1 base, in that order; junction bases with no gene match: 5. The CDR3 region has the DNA TGTGCCAGCAGCCCTCAACAGGGGTCCTACGAGCAGTACTTC. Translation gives CASSPQQGSYEQYF.

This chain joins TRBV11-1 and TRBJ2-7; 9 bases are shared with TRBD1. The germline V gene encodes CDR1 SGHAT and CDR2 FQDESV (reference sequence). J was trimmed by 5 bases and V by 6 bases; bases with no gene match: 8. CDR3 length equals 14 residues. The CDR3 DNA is TGTGCCAGCAGTCCAACACGGACAGGGGACGAGCAGTACTTC. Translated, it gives CASSPTRTGDEQYF.

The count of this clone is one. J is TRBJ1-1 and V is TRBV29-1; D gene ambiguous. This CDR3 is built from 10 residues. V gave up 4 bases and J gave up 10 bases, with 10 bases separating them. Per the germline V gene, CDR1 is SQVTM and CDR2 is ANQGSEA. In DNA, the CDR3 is TGCAGCGTTGGAAGGGAGAGAGCTTTCTTT. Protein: CSVGRERAFF.

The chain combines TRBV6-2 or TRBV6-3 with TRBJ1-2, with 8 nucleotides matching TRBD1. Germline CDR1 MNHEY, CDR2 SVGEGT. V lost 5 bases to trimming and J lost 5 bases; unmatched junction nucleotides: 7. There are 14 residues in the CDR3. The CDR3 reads CASSPGGAVYGYTF. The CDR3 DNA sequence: TGTGCCAGCAGTCCAGGGGGCGCAGTATATGGCTACACCTTC.

The CDR3 spells CASSASTGLPYEQYF. The CDR3 DNA follows: TGTGCCAGTAGTGCGTCGACAGGGTTGCCCTACGAGCAGTACTTC. The rearrangement links TRBV19 to TRBJ2-7, with 7 positions matching TRBD1. This CDR3 is 15 amino acids long. Germline loops: CDR1 LNHDA, CDR2 SQIVND (reference sequence). V trimming: 5 bases; J trimming: 2 bases; junction bases outside the gene matches: 9.

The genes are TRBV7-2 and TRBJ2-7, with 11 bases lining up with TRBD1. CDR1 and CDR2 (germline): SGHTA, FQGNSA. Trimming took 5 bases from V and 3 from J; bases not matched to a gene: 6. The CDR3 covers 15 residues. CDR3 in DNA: TGTGCCAGCAGCGCCCCGGGACAGGGGGGCTACGAGCAGTACTTC. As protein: CASSAPGQGGYEQYF. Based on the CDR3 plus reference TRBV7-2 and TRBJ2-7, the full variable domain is GAGVSQSPSNKVTEKGKDVELRCDPISGHTALYWYRQSLGQGLEFLIYFQGNSAPDKSGLPSDRFSAERTGGSVSTLTIQRTQQEDSAVYLCASSAPGQGGYEQYFGPGTRLTVT.

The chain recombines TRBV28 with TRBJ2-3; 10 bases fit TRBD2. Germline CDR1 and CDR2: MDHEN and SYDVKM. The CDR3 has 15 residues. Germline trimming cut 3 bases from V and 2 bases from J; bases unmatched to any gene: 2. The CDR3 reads CASSFLAGVTDTQYF. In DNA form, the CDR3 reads TGTGCCAGCAGTTTCCTAGCGGGAGTCACAGATACGCAGTATTTT. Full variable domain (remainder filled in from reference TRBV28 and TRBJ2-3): DVKVTQSSRYLVKRTGEKVFLECVQDMDHENMFWYRQDPGLGLRLIYFSYDVKMKEKGDIPEGYSVSREKKERFSLILESASTNQTSMYLCASSFLAGVTDTQYFGPGTRLTVL.

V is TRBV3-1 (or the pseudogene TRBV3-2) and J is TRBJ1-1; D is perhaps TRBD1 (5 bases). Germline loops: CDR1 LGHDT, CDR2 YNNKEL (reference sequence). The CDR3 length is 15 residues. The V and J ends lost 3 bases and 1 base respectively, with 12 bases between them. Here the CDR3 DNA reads TGTGCCAGCAGCCATTTAGACAGACCGAACACTGAAGCTTTCTTT. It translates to CASSHLDRPNTEAFF.